This T cell receptor beta chain derives from a study of cytomegalovirus exposure and HLA in healthy donors. Use of 60 Vbeta and 13 Jbeta primers characterized the PCR. Method: immunoSEQ multiplex PCR; TCRdb's copy keeps in-frame clones and lacks some. This sample yields 150,000 to 200,000 clones, of which approximately 80% are seen a single time; about 15% belongs to the top ten. In germline, CDR1 is SGHRS, CDR2 YFSETQ. This CDR3 contains 15 residues. V gave up 4 bases and J gave up 5 bases; unmatched junction bases: 6. The J gene is TRBJ2-2, the V gene TRBV5-1, with 9 bases lining up with TRBD1. This TCR was recovered from a woman aged 40 to 49 in good health and CMV-seronegative. Sequencing was performed on PBMCs. This CDR3 is CASSQQGARTGELFF. CDR3 bases: TGCGCCAGCAGCCAACAGGGGGCTCGAACCGGGGAGCTGTTTTTT.